This is a list of T cell receptor beta chains from one sample in a study of T cell repertoires in ileal Crohn's disease. Assay used: immunoSEQ multiplex PCR; TCRdb lists only in-frame clones, some missing. This table holds 8,000 or so clones, over 75% found once. The sequencing sample was made of ileal tissue. The receptors were sampled from an adult with Crohn's disease. Both conserved end residues are part of each CDR3. D genes are given only for firm matches. Some rows mark clone size as missing; the rest say once, few, many or name a class of expanded clone.

TRBJ2-7 NA TRBD1 TRBV6-4 TGTGCCAGCAGTGCCGGAACAGGGGGCTACGAGCAGTACTTC CASSAGTGGYEQYF
TRBJ2-1 few NA TRBV7-2 TGTGCCAGCAGCCCAGGGGGGTGGAATGAGCAGTTCTTC CASSPGGWNEQFF
TRBJ1-1 once NA TRBV10-3 TGTGCCATCAGTGATGTCACGGGTTACACTGAAGCTTTCTTT CAISDVTGYTEAFF
TRBJ2-1 NA TRBD1 TRBV13 TGTGCCAGCAGCCGAGGGACAGGAATGGGACAGTTCTTC CASSRGTGMGQFF
TRBJ2-3 few NA TRBV11-2 TGTGCCAGCAGCTCCTATCAGGGGGATACGCAGTATTTT CASSSYQGDTQYF
TRBJ2-2 NA NA TRBV6-4 TGTGCCAGCAGTGACGGGACAAACACCGGGGAGCTGTTTTTT CASSDGTNTGELFF
TRBJ2-5 NA TRBD1 TRBV19 TGTGCCAGTAGTGAAGACAGGGGGGAGACCCAGTACTTC CASSEDRGETQYF
TRBJ2-5 few TRBD1 TRBV5-1 TGCGCCAGCAGCTTGGGAGGCAACAGGGGAGAGACCCAGTACTTC CASSLGGNRGETQYF
TRBJ2-7 NA NA TRBV19 TGTGCCAGTACCCCCGGGTACGAGCAGTACTTC CASTPGYEQYF
TRBJ2-3 NA TRBD2 TRBV2 TGTGCCAGCAGTAGTAGCGGGGGCCGGACGTATTTT CASSSSGGRTYF
TRBJ2-1 NA NA TRBV19 TGTGCCAGTAGTATCCAGTCAGCGAACAATGAGCAGTTCTTC CASSIQSANNEQFF
TRBJ1-5 NA NA TRBV7-2 TGTGCCAGCAGCTTAGGGCTGGGGGCCCTTGTCCAGCCCCAGCATTTT CASSLGLGALVQPQHF
TRBJ2-1 few TRBD2 TRBV6-1 TGTGCCAGCGGCATAGCGGGGGGGCATAGTGAGCAGTTCTTC CASGIAGGHSEQFF
TRBJ2-3 NA TRBD1 TRBV30 TGTGCCTGGGATACAGGGGCAGATACGCAGTATTTT CAWDTGADTQYF
TRBJ2-1 once TRBD2 TRBV15 TGTGCCACCAGCAGCGAGAGTGGAGCTAGCGGGGGGAAACGATGGAATGAGCAGTTCTTC CATSSESGASGGKRWNEQFF
TRBJ1-1 NA NA TRBV6-1 TGTGCCAGCAGTGAGCGCCGGGTAGACGGCACTGAAGCTTTCTTT CASSERRVDGTEAFF
TRBJ2-5 NA NA TRBV6-5 TGTGCCAGCAGTCTCCGAACGGGGGTACGAGAGACCCAGTACTTC CASSLRTGVRETQYF
TRBJ2-5 few TRBD2 TRBV6-1 TGTGCCAGCAGTGAACTGCGGGGGGTCCAAGAGACCCAGTACTTC CASSELRGVQETQYF
TRBJ2-5 NA TRBD1 TRBV7-6 TGTGCCAGCAGCTTAGGGACAGGGGCCAGGTCAAGCGAGACCCAGTACTTC CASSLGTGARSSETQYF
TRBJ2-6 NA NA TRBV7-9 TGTGCCAGCAGCCCCCCAGGGGCCGGGGCCAACGTCCTGACTTTC CASSPPGAGANVLTF
TRBJ2-3 few NA TRBV6-4 TGTGCCAGCAGTGACTCCGCGTTTTCTAGCACAGATACGCAGTATTTT CASSDSAFSSTDTQYF
TRBJ2-7 NA NA TRBV20-1 TGCAGTGCCCTACCCTACGAGCAGTACTTC CSALPYEQYF
TRBJ2-2 NA TRBD2 TRBV6-1 TGTGCCAGCAGGGGACTAGCGGGGGGCACCGGGGAGCTGTTTTTT CASRGLAGGTGELFF
TRBJ2-2 NA NA TRBV5-1 TGCGCCAGCAGCTTGGCCCAATCAGGGGAGCTGTTTTTT CASSLAQSGELFF
TRBJ1-1 NA NA TRBV30 TGTGCCTGGGATCTAGCGCTCACTGAAGCTTTCTTT CAWDLALTEAFF
TRBJ1-2 NA TRBD1 TRBV28 TGTGCCAGCAGTTTCACAGGGGGCTATGGCTACACCTTC CASSFTGGYGYTF
TRBJ1-2 few NA TRBV5-1 TGCGCCAGCAGCTTGGAGCCTAGAAACTATGGCTACACCTTC CASSLEPRNYGYTF
TRBJ2-1 NA NA TRBV9 TGTGCCAGCAGCGTCGAGGTCCAGGGTGTGCAGTTCTTC CASSVEVQGVQFF
TRBJ1-5 NA TRBD1 TRBV28 TGTGCCAGCAGTAAAGGGATCGGACAGGGTTACAATCAGCCCCAGCATTTT CASSKGIGQGYNQPQHF
TRBJ2-2 NA NA TRBV5-8 TGTGCCAGCAGCCCCAGATCTGCTACCGGGGAGCTGTTTTTT CASSPRSATGELFF
TRBJ1-1 NA TRBD1 TRBV7-9 TGTGCCAGCAGCTTCAACCAGGGGGGCACTGAAGCTTTCTTT CASSFNQGGTEAFF
TRBJ1-2 NA NA TRBV4-1 TGCGCCAGCAGCCTCGCGGCGGGGTACCTTAACTATGGCTACACCTTC CASSLAAGYLNYGYTF
TRBJ2-7 NA NA TRBV7-8 TGTGCCAGCAGCTTAGCGCGGGGATACGAGCAGTACTTC CASSLARGYEQYF
TRBJ2-3 NA TRBD2 TRBV2 TGTGCCAGCAGATACGGGGGGGCCAGGGATACGCAGTATTTT CASRYGGARDTQYF
TRBJ1-1 NA TRBD1 TRBV29-1 TGCAGCGTTGTTTCGGACAGGGGGCGTATCCCTATTATGAACACTGAAGCTTTCTTT CSVVSDRGRIPIMNTEAFF
TRBJ1-2 NA NA TRBV12-1 TGTGCCAGCAGCCCCCCCCCGGCAGGGCAGGATGGCTACACCTTC CASSPPPAGQDGYTF
TRBJ1-1 NA TRBD1 TRBV5-1 TGCGCCAGCAGCTTACAGGGGCCTGAGGCTTTCTTT CASSLQGPEAFF
TRBJ1-6 few NA TRBV2 TGTGCCAGCCAGGGCTCCTATAATTCACCCCTCCACTTT CASQGSYNSPLHF
TRBJ1-6 few NA TRBV6-6 TGTGCCAGCGAATTTAGTAGAAGTTCACCCCTCCACTTT CASEFSRSSPLHF
TRBJ1-6 few TRBD1 TRBV5-4 TGTGCCAGCAGCCTCGGTACCGGCAGGGGGAATTCACCCCTCCACTTT CASSLGTGRGNSPLHF
TRBJ1-1 once NA TRBV5-8 TGTGCCAGCAGCTTGTGGAGGGGAACCACTGAAGCTTTCTTT CASSLWRGTTEAFF
TRBJ1-4 NA NA TRBV5-5 TGTGCCAGCAGCGCGGGAGCCCCCGGGGGGAATGAAAAACTGTTTTTT CASSAGAPGGNEKLFF